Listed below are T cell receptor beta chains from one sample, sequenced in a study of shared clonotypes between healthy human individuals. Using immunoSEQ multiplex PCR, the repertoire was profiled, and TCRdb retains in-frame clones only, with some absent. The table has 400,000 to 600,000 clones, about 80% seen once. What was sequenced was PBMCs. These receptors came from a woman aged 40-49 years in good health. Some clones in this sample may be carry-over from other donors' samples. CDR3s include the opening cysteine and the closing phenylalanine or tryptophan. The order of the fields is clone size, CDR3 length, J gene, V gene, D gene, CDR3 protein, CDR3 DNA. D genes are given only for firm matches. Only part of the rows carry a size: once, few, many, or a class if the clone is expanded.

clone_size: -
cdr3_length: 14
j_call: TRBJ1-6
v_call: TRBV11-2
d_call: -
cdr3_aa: CASSLEVVGGPLHF
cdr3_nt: TGTGCCAGCAGCTTAGAGGTTGTTGGGGGACCCCTCCACTTT

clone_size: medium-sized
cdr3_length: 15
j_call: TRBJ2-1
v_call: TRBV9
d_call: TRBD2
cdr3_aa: CASSVTSGSYNEQFF
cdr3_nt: TGTGCCAGCAGCGTGACTAGCGGGAGCTACAATGAGCAGTTCTTC

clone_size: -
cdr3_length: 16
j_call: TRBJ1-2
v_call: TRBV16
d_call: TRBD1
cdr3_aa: CASSQSGTGVNYGYTF
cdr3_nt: TGTGCCAGCAGCCAATCCGGGACAGGAGTTAACTATGGCTACACCTTC

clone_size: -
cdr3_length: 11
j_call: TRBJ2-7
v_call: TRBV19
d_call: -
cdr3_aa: CATTRGREQYF
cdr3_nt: TGTGCCACAACAAGGGGGAGAGAGCAGTACTTC

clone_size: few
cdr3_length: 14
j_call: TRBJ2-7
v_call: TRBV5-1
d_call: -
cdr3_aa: CASSKGTDSYEQYF
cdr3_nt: TGCGCCAGCAGCAAGGGGACGGATTCCTACGAGCAGTACTTC

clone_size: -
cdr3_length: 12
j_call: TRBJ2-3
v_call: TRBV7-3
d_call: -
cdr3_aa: CASSRDTDTQYF
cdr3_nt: TGTGCCAGCAGCCGGGACACAGATACGCAGTATTTT

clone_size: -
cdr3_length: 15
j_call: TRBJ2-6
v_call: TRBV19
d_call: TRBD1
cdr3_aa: CATRTGFSGANVLTF
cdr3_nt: TGTGCCACCCGGACAGGCTTCTCTGGGGCCAACGTCCTGACTTTC

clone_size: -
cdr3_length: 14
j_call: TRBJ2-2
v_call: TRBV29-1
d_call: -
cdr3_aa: CSVNRDLDTGELFF
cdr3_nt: TGCAGCGTTAACAGGGACCTGGACACCGGGGAGCTGTTTTTT

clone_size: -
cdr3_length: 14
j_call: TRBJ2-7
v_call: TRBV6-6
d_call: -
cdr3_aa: CASSPSSATYEQYF
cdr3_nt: TGTGCCAGCAGTCCCTCTAGCGCTACCTACGAGCAGTACTTC

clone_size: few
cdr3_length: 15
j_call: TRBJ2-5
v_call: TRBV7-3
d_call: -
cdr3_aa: CASSLIPGSRETQYF
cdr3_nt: TGTGCCAGCAGCTTAATTCCCGGTTCCCGAGAGACCCAGTACTTC

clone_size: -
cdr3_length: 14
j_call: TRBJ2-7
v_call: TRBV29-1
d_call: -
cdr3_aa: CSVASYLNSYEQYF
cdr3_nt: TGCAGCGTTGCGTCGTACCTAAACTCCTACGAGCAGTACTTC

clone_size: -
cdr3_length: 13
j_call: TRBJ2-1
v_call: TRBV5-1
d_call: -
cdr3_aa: CASSQGGNNEQFF
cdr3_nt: TGCGCCAGCAGCCAGGGGGGAAACAATGAGCAGTTCTTC

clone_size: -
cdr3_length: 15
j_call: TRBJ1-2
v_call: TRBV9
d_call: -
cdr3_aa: CASSGGTGLILLLTF
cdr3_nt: TGTGCCAGCAGCGGGGGTACGGGTCTAATCCTTCTATTGACCTTC

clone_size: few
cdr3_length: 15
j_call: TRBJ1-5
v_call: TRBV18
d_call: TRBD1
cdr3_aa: CASSPGQGTAQPQHF
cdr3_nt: TGTGCCAGCTCACCCGGACAGGGGACAGCTCAGCCCCAGCATTTT

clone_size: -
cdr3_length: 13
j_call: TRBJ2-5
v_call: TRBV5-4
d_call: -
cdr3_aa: CASSLDRQETQYF
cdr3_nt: TGTGCCAGCAGCTTGGACAGACAAGAGACCCAGTACTTC

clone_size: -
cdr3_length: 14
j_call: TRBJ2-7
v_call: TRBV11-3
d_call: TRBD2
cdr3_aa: CASSLTSGRGEQYF
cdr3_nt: TGTGCCAGCAGCCTGACTAGCGGGAGGGGCGAGCAGTACTTC

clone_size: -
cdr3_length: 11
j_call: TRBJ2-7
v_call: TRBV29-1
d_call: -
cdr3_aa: CSKSSPYEQYF
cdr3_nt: TGCAGCAAAAGTAGTCCCTACGAGCAGTACTTC

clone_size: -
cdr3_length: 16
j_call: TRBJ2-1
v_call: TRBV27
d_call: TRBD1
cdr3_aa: CASSYGRDRGGHEQFF
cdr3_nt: TGTGCCAGCAGTTACGGCCGGGACAGGGGTGGGCATGAGCAGTTCTTC

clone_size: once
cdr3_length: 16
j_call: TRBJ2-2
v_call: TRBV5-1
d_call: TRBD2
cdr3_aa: CASSLDGDYYTGELFF
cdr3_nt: TGCGCCAGCAGCTTAGACGGGGACTATTACACCGGGGAGCTGTTTTTT

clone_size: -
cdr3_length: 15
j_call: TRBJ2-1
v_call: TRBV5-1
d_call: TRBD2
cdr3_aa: CASSLVAGVHNEQFF
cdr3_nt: TGCGCCAGCAGCTTGGTCGCGGGAGTCCACAATGAGCAGTTCTTC

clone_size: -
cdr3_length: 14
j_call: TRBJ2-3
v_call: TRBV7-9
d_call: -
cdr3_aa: CASRWTWGTDTQYF
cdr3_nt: TGTGCCAGCAGGTGGACTTGGGGCACAGATACGCAGTATTTT

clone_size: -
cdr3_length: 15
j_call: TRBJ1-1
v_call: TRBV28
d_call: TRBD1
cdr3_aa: CASSLYPRQGHEAFF
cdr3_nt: TGTGCCAGCAGTTTATACCCCCGACAGGGGCATGAAGCTTTCTTT

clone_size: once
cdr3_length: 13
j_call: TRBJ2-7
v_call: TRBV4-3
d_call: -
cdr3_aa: CASSQVIFYEQYF
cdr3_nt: TGCGCCAGCAGCCAAGTCATATTCTACGAGCAGTACTTC

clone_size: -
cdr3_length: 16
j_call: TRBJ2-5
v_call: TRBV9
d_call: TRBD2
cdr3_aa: CASSVALAGSQETQYF
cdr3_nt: TGTGCCAGCAGCGTAGCGCTAGCGGGAAGCCAAGAGACCCAGTACTTC

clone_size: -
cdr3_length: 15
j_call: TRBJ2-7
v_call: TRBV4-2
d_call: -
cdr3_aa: CASSQGGTKNNEQYF
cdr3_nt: TGTGCCAGCAGCCAAGGAGGGACAAAGAACAACGAGCAGTACTTC

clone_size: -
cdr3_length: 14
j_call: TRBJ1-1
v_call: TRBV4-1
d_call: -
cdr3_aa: CASSQVVQGTEAFF
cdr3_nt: TGCGCCAGCAGCCAAGTTGTCCAGGGGACTGAAGCTTTCTTT

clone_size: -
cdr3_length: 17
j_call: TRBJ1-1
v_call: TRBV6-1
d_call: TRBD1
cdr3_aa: CASSEGGQGFPRVEAFF
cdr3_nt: TGTGCCAGCAGTGAAGGGGGACAGGGGTTCCCCAGAGTAGAAGCTTTCTTT

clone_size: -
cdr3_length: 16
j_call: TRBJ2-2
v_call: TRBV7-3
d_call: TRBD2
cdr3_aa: CASSLGGLANTGELFF
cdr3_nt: TGTGCCAGCAGCTTAGGGGGACTAGCGAACACCGGGGAGCTGTTTTTT

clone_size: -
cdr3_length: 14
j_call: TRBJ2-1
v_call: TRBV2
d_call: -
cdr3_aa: CASSERLQYNEQFF
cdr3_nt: TGTGCCAGCAGTGAAAGGCTACAATACAATGAGCAGTTCTTC

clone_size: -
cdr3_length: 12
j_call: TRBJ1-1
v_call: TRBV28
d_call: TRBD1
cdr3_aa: CASGNPGGFAFF
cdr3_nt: TGTGCCAGCGGGAACCCAGGGGGTTTCGCTTTCTTT

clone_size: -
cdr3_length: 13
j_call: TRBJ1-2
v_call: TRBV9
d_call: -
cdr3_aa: CASSVQDNYGYTF
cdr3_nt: TGTGCCAGCAGCGTTCAGGATAACTATGGCTACACCTTC

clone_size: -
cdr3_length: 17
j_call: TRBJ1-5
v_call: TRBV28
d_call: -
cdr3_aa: CASSPMELTGWSQPQHF
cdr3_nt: TGTGCCAGCAGTCCAATGGAACTTACAGGGTGGAGTCAGCCCCAGCATTTT

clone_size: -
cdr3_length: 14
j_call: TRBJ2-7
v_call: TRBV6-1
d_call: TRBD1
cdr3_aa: CASSRDRGSSEQYF
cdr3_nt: TGTGCCAGCAGTCGGGACAGGGGGAGCTCCGAGCAGTACTTC

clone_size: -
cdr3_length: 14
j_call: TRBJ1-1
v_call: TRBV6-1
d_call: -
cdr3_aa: CASRGPTGNTEAFF
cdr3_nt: TGTGCCAGCAGGGGACCGACCGGGAACACTGAAGCTTTCTTT

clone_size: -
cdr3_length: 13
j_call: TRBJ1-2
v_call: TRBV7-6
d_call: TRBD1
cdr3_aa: CASSPGTAYGYTF
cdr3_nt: TGTGCCAGCAGCCCGGGGACAGCCTATGGCTACACCTTC

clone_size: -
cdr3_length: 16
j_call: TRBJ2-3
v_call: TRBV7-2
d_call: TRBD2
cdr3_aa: CASSPLGLAGTDTQYF
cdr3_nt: TGTGCCAGCAGCCCCCTTGGACTAGCGGGGACAGATACGCAGTATTTT

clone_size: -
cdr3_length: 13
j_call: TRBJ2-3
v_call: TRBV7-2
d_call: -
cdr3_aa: CASSLRASDTQYF
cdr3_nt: TGTGCCAGCAGCCTCCGGGCCTCAGATACGCAGTATTTT

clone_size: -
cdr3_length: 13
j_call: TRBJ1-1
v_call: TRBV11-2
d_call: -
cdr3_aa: CASSLRMNTEAFF
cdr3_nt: TGTGCCAGCAGCTTAAGAATGAACACTGAAGCTTTCTTT

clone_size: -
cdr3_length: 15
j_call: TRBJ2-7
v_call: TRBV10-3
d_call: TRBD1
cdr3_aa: CAISDLGQGAYEQYF
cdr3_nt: TGTGCCATCAGTGACCTCGGACAGGGGGCCTACGAGCAGTACTTC

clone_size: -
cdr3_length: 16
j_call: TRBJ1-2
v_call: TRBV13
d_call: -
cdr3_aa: CASSLRRPTPNYGYTF
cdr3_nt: TGTGCCAGCAGCTTACGCCGGCCTACTCCTAACTATGGCTACACCTTC

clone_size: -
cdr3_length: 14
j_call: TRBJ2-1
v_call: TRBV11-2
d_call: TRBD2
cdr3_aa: CASSLYRGDNEQFF
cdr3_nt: TGTGCCAGCAGCCTTTATCGGGGGGACAATGAGCAGTTCTTC

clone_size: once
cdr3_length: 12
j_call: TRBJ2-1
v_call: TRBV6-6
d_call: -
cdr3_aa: CASSYSQGEQFF
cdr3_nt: TGTGCCAGCAGTTACTCGCAGGGGGAGCAGTTCTTC

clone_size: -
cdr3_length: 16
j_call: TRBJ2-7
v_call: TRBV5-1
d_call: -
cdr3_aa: CASSRTGQRRSLEQYF
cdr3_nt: TGCGCCAGCAGCCGAACGGGACAAAGACGGTCTTTAGAGCAGTACTTC

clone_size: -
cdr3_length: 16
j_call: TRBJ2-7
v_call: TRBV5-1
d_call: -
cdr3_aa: CASSLAAGKRSYEQYF
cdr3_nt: TGCGCCAGCAGCTTGGCCGCAGGCAAGAGATCCTACGAGCAGTACTTC

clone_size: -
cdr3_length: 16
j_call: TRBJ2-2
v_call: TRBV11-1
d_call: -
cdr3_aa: CASTTWQGKNTGELFF
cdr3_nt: TGTGCCAGCACCACTTGGCAAGGAAAGAACACCGGGGAGCTGTTTTTT

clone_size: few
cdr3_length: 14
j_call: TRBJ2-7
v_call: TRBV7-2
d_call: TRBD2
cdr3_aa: CASSTRVSGGEQYF
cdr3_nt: TGTGCCAGCAGCACAAGAGTCTCGGGGGGCGAGCAGTACTTC

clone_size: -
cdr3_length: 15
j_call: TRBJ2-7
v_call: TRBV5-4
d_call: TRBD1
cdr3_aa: CASSLRGGPPGEQYF
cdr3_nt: TGTGCCAGCAGCTTACGAGGGGGCCCCCCCGGCGAGCAGTACTTC

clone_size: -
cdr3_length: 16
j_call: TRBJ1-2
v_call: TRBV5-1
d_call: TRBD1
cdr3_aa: CASSQGTGGSGYGYTF
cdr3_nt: TGCGCCAGCAGCCAAGGGACAGGGGGATCTGGGTATGGCTACACCTTC

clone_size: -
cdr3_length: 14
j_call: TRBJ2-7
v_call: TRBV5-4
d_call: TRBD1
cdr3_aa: CASSWGQGPYEQYF
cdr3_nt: TGTGCCAGCAGCTGGGGACAGGGACCCTACGAGCAGTACTTC

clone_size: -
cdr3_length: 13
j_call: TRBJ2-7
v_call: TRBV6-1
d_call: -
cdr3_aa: CASSESGSYEQYF
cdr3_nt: TGTGCCAGCAGTGAGTCGGGATCCTACGAGCAGTACTTC

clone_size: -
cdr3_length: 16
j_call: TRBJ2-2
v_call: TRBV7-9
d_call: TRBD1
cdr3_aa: CASSQLRDSYTGELFF
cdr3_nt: TGTGCCAGCAGCCAGCTCCGGGACAGCTACACCGGGGAGCTGTTTTTT

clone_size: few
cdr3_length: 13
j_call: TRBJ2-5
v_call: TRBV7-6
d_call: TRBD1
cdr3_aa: CASSLGQGGTQYF
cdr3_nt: TGTGCCAGCAGCCTAGGACAGGGTGGGACCCAGTACTTC

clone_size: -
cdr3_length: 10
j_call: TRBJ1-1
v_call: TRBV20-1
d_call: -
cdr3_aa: CSAPRREAFF
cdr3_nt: TGCAGTGCTCCCCGGAGAGAAGCTTTCTTT

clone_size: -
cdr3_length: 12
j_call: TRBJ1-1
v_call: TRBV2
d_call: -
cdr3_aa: CASGKGHTEAFF
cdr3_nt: TGTGCCAGCGGGAAGGGGCACACTGAAGCTTTCTTT

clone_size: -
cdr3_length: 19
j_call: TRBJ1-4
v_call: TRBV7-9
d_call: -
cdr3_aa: CASSLFRGFYLQANEKLFF
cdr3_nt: TGTGCCAGCAGCTTATTCCGGGGATTCTACTTGCAGGCTAATGAAAAACTGTTTTTT